A selection of T cell receptor beta chains follows, all from one sample in a study of blood T cell repertoires in COVID-19. The table came from immunoSEQ multiplex PCR; TCRdb's copy has only in-frame clones and leaves some out. This table has about 220,000 clones, about 79% appearing once. The specimen sequenced was peripheral blood. Receptors originate from a man between 45 and 60 years old with active or convalescent COVID-19. The CDR3 runs from the conserved cysteine through the conserved F or W. The D gene is left open where the match is weak.

V gene: TRBV9
D gene: TRBD1
CDR3 protein: CASSPGTGGRKTQYF

V gene: TRBV2
D gene: TRBD1
CDR3 protein: CASSERRGRNQPQHF

V gene: TRBV7-9
D gene: -
CDR3 protein: CASSRQNEQFF

V gene: TRBV10-3
D gene: -
CDR3 protein: CAISESSFATMGAFF

V gene: TRBV6-5
D gene: TRBD1
CDR3 protein: CASSYSGQAINSPLHF

V gene: TRBV9
D gene: TRBD2
CDR3 protein: CASSPSGGGETQYF

V gene: TRBV6-2/TRBV6-3
D gene: -
CDR3 protein: CASSTTGIIYGYTF

V gene: TRBV19
D gene: -
CDR3 protein: CASRPRGARTDTQYF

V gene: TRBV28
D gene: TRBD1
CDR3 protein: CASKLGQGSYEQYF

V gene: TRBV7-8
D gene: TRBD1
CDR3 protein: CASSSQGFLDQPQHF

V gene: TRBV3-1/TRBV3-2
D gene: TRBD2
CDR3 protein: CASSQETSGTAKNIQYF

V gene: TRBV11-2
D gene: -
CDR3 protein: CASSRSTLTDTQYF

V gene: TRBV3-1/TRBV3-2
D gene: -
CDR3 protein: CASSQVRSRGNYGYTF

V gene: TRBV18
D gene: -
CDR3 protein: CASSPELGSEGYTF

V gene: TRBV7-3
D gene: -
CDR3 protein: CASSLTWGHYNEQFF

V gene: TRBV7-6
D gene: -
CDR3 protein: CASSPNPTKDLLQFF

V gene: TRBV5-6
D gene: -
CDR3 protein: CASSSDTATETQYF

V gene: TRBV7-9
D gene: -
CDR3 protein: CASNEFGEDYTF

V gene: TRBV2
D gene: -
CDR3 protein: CASSENGGNQPQHF

V gene: TRBV28
D gene: TRBD1
CDR3 protein: CASSLSGTGTTEAFF

V gene: TRBV7-8
D gene: -
CDR3 protein: CASSPVNNEQFF

V gene: TRBV5-8
D gene: -
CDR3 protein: CASSSVGAGAITYEQYF

V gene: TRBV11-2
D gene: -
CDR3 protein: CASSLSSGVRGEQFF

V gene: TRBV19
D gene: -
CDR3 protein: CASSMIRVQPQHF

V gene: TRBV5-4
D gene: -
CDR3 protein: CASSRGDGVYGYTF

V gene: TRBV7-9
D gene: -
CDR3 protein: CASSLNRPPANYGYTF

V gene: TRBV27
D gene: -
CDR3 protein: CASSFGQGANEKLFF

V gene: TRBV5-1
D gene: TRBD1
CDR3 protein: CASSTDRGGGYGYTF

V gene: TRBV5-4
D gene: -
CDR3 protein: CASSSQTANNEKLFF